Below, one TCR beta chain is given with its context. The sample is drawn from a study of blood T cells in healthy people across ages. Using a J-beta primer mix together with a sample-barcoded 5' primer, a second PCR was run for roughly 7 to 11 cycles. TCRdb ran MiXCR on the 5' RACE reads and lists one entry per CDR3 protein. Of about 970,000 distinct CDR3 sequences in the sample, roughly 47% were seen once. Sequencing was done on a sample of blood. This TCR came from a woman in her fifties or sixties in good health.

The CDR3 coding sequence is TGTGCCAGCAGGGGGGAGAGGGGTCCTAATGAGCAGTTCTTC. This gives the protein CASRGERGPNEQFF. This chain connects TRBV5-4 to TRBJ2-1, with D perhaps given as TRBD1 or TRBD2 (5 bases each). Germline CDR1 is SGHNT and CDR2 is YYREEE (reference sequence). This CDR3 is built from 14 residues. The germline V and J ends were trimmed by 5 bases and 7 bases, with 16 bases remaining between them.